Listed below are T cell receptor beta chains from one sample, sequenced in a study of shared clonotypes between healthy human individuals. Produced via immunoSEQ multiplex PCR; TCRdb's table is partial and in-frame only. This table has under 850,000 clones, roughly 92% appearing once. Source material: naive CD8+ T cells sorted from blood. The receptor set was obtained from a man aged 30-40 years in good health. Each CDR3 is given with its conserved first and last residue. Fields, in order: D gene, V gene, clone size, J gene, CDR3 DNA, CDR3 protein. The D gene is left open where the match is weak. Size is omitted from some rows. Given values are once, few, many or a class for expanded clones.

.	TRBV11-3	.	TRBJ1-4	TGTGCCAGCAGCTTAGTACAGGCCAGCCGGTATGAAAAACTGTTTTTT	CASSLVQASRYEKLFF
.	TRBV5-6	.	TRBJ1-2	TGTGCCAGCACCCGTCTCTGGGGGGACGGCTACACCTTC	CASTRLWGDGYTF
.	TRBV19	.	TRBJ2-3	TGTGCCAGTAGTCCGGGACCACGGACAGATACGCAGTATTTT	CASSPGPRTDTQYF
.	TRBV7-9	.	TRBJ2-7	TGTGCCAGCAGCCCGAGCTCCTACGAGCAGTACTTC	CASSPSSYEQYF
TRBD2	TRBV7-9	.	TRBJ2-5	TGTGCCAGCAGCTTAACTGTAGCGGGATACCAAGAGACCCAGTACTTC	CASSLTVAGYQETQYF
.	TRBV28	once	TRBJ1-1	TGTGCCAGCAGTTTGGGACAGAACACTGAAGCTTTCTTT	CASSLGQNTEAFF
.	TRBV27	once	TRBJ2-7	TGTGCCAGCAGACTCCGGACAGCCCCTTTTGGCGAGCAGTACTTC	CASRLRTAPFGEQYF
TRBD1	TRBV7-9	.	TRBJ2-3	TGTGCCAGCAGCACCCGGACAGGGGGTATAGATACGCAGTATTTT	CASSTRTGGIDTQYF
TRBD1	TRBV4-1	.	TRBJ1-3	TGCGCCAGCAGCCAAGTGACAGGGGAAAGGGGCTCTGGAAACACCATATATTTT	CASSQVTGERGSGNTIYF
TRBD2	TRBV11-3	.	TRBJ2-7	TGTGCCAGCAGCGAAAGACCCGGGACTAGCGGGAGGATCTACGAGCAGTACTTC	CASSERPGTSGRIYEQYF
.	TRBV4-1	once	TRBJ2-1	TGCGCCAGCAGCCAAGTGCCCGGTTTCGAACAGTTCTTC	CASSQVPGFEQFF
TRBD1	TRBV6-5	few	TRBJ2-7	TGTGCCAGCAGGCCTACAGGGGTCCGACGGTTCGAGCAGTACTTC	CASRPTGVRRFEQYF
.	TRBV10-1	many	TRBJ2-7	TGCGCCAGCAGTGAGTCCGTGGGCCGCGCTGGCGAGCAGTACTTC	CASSESVGRAGEQYF
.	TRBV28	many	TRBJ2-3	TGTGCCAGCAAGGCGACAGATACGCAGTATTTT	CASKATDTQYF
.	TRBV28	.	TRBJ2-7	TGTGCCAGCAGTTTCTCGGCTCGGTTCCCTGACTCCTACGAGCAGTACTTC	CASSFSARFPDSYEQYF
.	TRBV11-2	.	TRBJ2-1	TGTGCCAGCAGCTTAGACGCGGCCTCCTACAATGAGCAGTTCTTC	CASSLDAASYNEQFF
TRBD2	TRBV6-4	.	TRBJ2-3	TGTGCCAGCAGCCGACTAGCGGGAGGGAGAGATACGCAGTATTTT	CASSRLAGGRDTQYF
.	TRBV2	.	TRBJ2-3	TGTGCCAGCAGTCCCCCTGGGTCCACGTTTTCCACAGATACGCAGTATTTT	CASSPPGSTFSTDTQYF
.	TRBV9	.	TRBJ2-1	TGTGCCAGCAGCGTAAGAATAGAGCGGTACAATGAGCAGTTCTTC	CASSVRIERYNEQFF
.	TRBV7-3	.	TRBJ2-2	TGTGCCAGCAGCTCTCTCTTAGGTGGACTGCTCACCGGGGAGCTGTTTTTT	CASSSLLGGLLTGELFF
.	TRBV5-1	once	TRBJ2-1	TGCGCCAGCAGCTTGGAGGGTTTTGGGGAGGAAAGCCATGAGCAGTTCTTC	CASSLEGFGEESHEQFF
.	TRBV29-1	.	TRBJ2-3	TGCAGCGTTTTGGGAGCCGGGTCCCAGGGTAGAGGTAAGGCCACGCAGTATTTT	CSVLGAGSQGRGKATQYF
.	TRBV15	.	TRBJ1-1	TGTGCCACCAGCGCCCAGAGATCGGGGGGCACTGAAGCTTTCTTT	CATSAQRSGGTEAFF
TRBD1	TRBV10-3	once	TRBJ2-1	TGTGCCATCAGTGAATATACAGGGGGTAATGAGCAGTTCTTC	CAISEYTGGNEQFF
TRBD1	TRBV13	.	TRBJ2-7	TGTGCCAGCAGCCCTGGGACAGGGATCTACGAGCAGTACTTC	CASSPGTGIYEQYF
TRBD1	TRBV5-1	.	TRBJ2-7	TGCGCCAGCAGCCAAGGATGGACAGGGCAATTGGCATACGAGCAGTACTTC	CASSQGWTGQLAYEQYF
.	TRBV5-6	.	TRBJ2-1	TGTGCCAGCAGCTTGGTTTCGACCCCTGGCAATGAGCAGTTCTTC	CASSLVSTPGNEQFF
.	TRBV9	many	TRBJ1-4	TGTGCCAGCGCCCAAAACCCGACAGAAACTAATGAAAAACTGTTTTTT	CASAQNPTETNEKLFF
TRBD1	TRBV5-1	.	TRBJ1-2	TGCGCCAGCGGCGGCGGCAGGGGGGATGGCTACACCTTC	CASGGGRGDGYTF
TRBD1	TRBV29-1	once	TRBJ1-4	TGCAGCACTAGAGACGGGACAGGGAGGTTTTTTTTT	CSTRDGTGRFFF
.	TRBV7-8	.	TRBJ2-3	TGTGCCAGCAGCTCCACGAGGCTGGTTCGCACAGATACGCAGTATTTT	CASSSTRLVRTDTQYF
.	TRBV7-6	.	TRBJ2-7	TGTGCCAGCAGCTTATACGGCTACGAGCAGTACTTC	CASSLYGYEQYF
.	TRBV10-3	many	TRBJ2-7	TGTGCCATCAGTGTTGGGGACAACTACGAGCAGTACTTC	CAISVGDNYEQYF
.	TRBV10-1	.	TRBJ2-7	TGCGCCAGCAGTGATGGGACAACCTTCGGGGAGCAGTACTTC	CASSDGTTFGEQYF
.	TRBV4-1	.	TRBJ2-7	TGCGCCAGCAGCCCCCAGGGGACGTATTCCTACGAGCAGTACTTC	CASSPQGTYSYEQYF
.	TRBV20-1	.	TRBJ2-7	TGCAGTGCTAAAGACGGCGTCGAGCAGTACTTC	CSAKDGVEQYF
.	TRBV25-1	.	TRBJ2-7	TGTGCCAGCGCCTCAGGCTCATACGAGCAGTACTTC	CASASGSYEQYF
TRBD2	TRBV27	.	TRBJ2-3	TGTGCCAGCAGTTCCGCTACTAGCGCCGGCACAGATACGCAGTATTTT	CASSSATSAGTDTQYF
.	TRBV5-5	.	TRBJ2-7	TGTGCCAGCACTTGGTTTGGGGCGGCCTACGAGCAGTACTTC	CASTWFGAAYEQYF
TRBD1	TRBV11-2	.	TRBJ2-7	TGTGCCAGCAGCCCTCCGGGACAGCCCTACGAGCAGTACTTC	CASSPPGQPYEQYF
TRBD2	TRBV12-5	once	TRBJ2-1	TGTGCTAGTGGTTTAAGCGGGAGCCATGAGCAGTTCTTC	CASGLSGSHEQFF
TRBD2	TRBV7-6	.	TRBJ2-5	TGTGCCAGCAGCTTAGATAGCGGGAGGACACGGACCCAGTACTTC	CASSLDSGRTRTQYF
TRBD1	TRBV29-1	.	TRBJ2-7	TGCAGCGTTGAACTCGCACGGGACAGGGAGTACGAGCAGTACTTC	CSVELARDREYEQYF
.	TRBV29-1	.	TRBJ2-1	TGCAGCGTGGGGGCCGGGAGAGGCACGACCCTCCACAATGAGCAGTTCTTC	CSVGAGRGTTLHNEQFF
TRBD1	TRBV5-1	.	TRBJ2-1	TGCGCCAGCAGCTTTTTGGGTCCGGGGACAGGGTCCCACAATGAGCAGTTCTTC	CASSFLGPGTGSHNEQFF